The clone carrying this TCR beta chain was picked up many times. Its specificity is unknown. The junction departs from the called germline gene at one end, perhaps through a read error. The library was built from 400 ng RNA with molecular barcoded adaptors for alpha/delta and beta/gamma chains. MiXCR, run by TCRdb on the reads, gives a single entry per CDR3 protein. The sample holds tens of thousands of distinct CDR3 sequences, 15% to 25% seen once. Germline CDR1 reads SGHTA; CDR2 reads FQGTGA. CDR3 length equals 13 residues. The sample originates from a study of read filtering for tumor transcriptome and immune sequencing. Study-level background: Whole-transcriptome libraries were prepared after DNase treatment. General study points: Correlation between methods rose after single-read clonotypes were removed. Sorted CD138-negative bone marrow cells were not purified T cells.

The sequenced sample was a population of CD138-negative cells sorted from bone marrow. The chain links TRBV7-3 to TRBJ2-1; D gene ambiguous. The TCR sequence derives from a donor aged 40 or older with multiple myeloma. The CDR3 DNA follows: TGTGCCAGCAGCTTCAGCTCCTACAATGGGCAGTTCTTC. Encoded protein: CASSFSSYNGQFF.